The clone carrying this T cell receptor (beta chain) was recorded only once. This sample was included in a study of CD8 T cells in Susac syndrome. Random hexamers were used to reverse transcribe an amount of about 0.45 to 1 ug RNA. The immunoSEQ assay covered 54 Vbeta and 13 Jbeta segments for CDR3. TCRdb processed the immunoSEQ multiplex PCR reads anew with MiXCR; each CDR3 protein has one entry. The sample comprises 130,000 or so distinct CDR3 sequences, under 95% of which are singletons, and around 0.24% rests with the top ten. The germline V gene has CDR1 MNHEY and CDR2 SVGAGI. The length of the CDR3 is 14 residues. After removal of 2 bases from V and 6 bases from J, the junction contained 7 bases not matched to a gene.

This rearrangement joins TRBV6-5 to TRBJ2-7; TRBD1 aligns across 7 bases. The receptor was isolated from a human donor with multiple sclerosis. The sequencing input was CD8+ T cells from PBMCs. CDR3 sequence reads: CASSYGGQICEQYF. The CDR3 nucleotides read TGTGCCAGCAGTTACGGGGGACAGATCTGCGAGCAGTACTTC.